These 13 T cell receptor beta chains were all obtained from the same sample, sequenced in a study of T cells in localized non-small cell lung cancer. TCRdb's table, derived via immunoSEQ multiplex PCR, lists solely in-frame clones and lacks some. The sample holds about 26,000 clones; around 93% are singletons and the top ten take over 3.5%. Specimen: peripheral blood, collected before any cancer treatment. These receptors originate from a female donor older than 55 with stage II squamous cell lung carcinoma.

The chain has TRBV7-2 and TRBJ2-1, with D unresolved. Germline V gives CDR1 SGHTA, CDR2 FQGNSA. V was pared by 5 bases and J by 4 bases, with 12 bases between. The CDR3 sequence is 14 residues long. The CDR3 region has the DNA TGTGCCAGCAGCCCCCTAACCTTTTACAATGAGCAGTTCTTC. Residues: CASSPLTFYNEQFF.

As to this clone: Distinct nucleotide sequences in the sample also encode this CDR3. The chain employs TRBV7-3 and TRBJ2-5; D remains ambiguous. Trimming took 1 base from V and 0 from J, leaving 3 bases between them. Per germline, CDR1 SGHTA and CDR2 FQGTGA. The CDR3 has 13 amino acids. CDR3 DNA: TGTGCCAGCAGCTTAATATACCAAGAGACCCAGTACTTC. Translated, it gives CASSLIYQETQYF.

The chain joins TRBV6-1 to TRBJ1-6; the match to TRBD1 covers 7 bases. Germline V gene lookup returns CDR1 MNHNS and CDR2 SASEGT. With 0 bases clipped from V and 11 bases from J, the junction kept 10 bases outside the gene matches. The CDR3 sequence is 16 residues long. The chain's CDR3 is CASSEALGAGGTPLHF. CDR3 in DNA: TGTGCCAGCAGTGAAGCGCTTGGCGCAGGGGGGACACCCCTCCACTTT.

The chain combines TRBV27 with TRBJ2-3; perhaps TRBD2 as D (6 bases). The CDR3 covers 12 residues. V was shortened by 10 bases and J by 10 bases, with 18 bases between the two germline ends. Germline CDR1 is MNHEY and CDR2 is SMNVEV (reference sequence). The DNA for the CDR3 is TGTGCCACCACTAGCCAGAGAATGGCGCAGTATTTT. Protein: CATTSQRMAQYF.

The chain employs TRBV18 and TRBJ1-2, with 7 bases aligning to TRBD1. The length of the CDR3 is 18 residues. The V gene's germline CDR1 is KGHSH and CDR2 LQKENI. Germline trimming cut 6 bases from V and 4 bases from J; bases unmatched to any gene: 20. The CDR3, as DNA: TGTGCCAGCTCGCTGATATCGGTCGGGACAGACGCCGGCTATGGCTACACCTTC. This encodes CASSLISVGTDAGYGYTF.

The chain combines TRBV18 with TRBJ2-7; 11 positions agree with TRBD2. The CDR3 has 18 amino acids. V lost 2 bases to trimming and J lost 5 bases; unmatched junction nucleotides: 14. Per germline, CDR1 KGHSH and CDR2 LQKENI. The CDR3: CASSPGLAGGPRGNEQYF. The CDR3, as DNA: TGTGCCAGCTCACCAGGGCTAGCGGGAGGCCCTCGTGGGAACGAGCAGTACTTC.

The chain joins TRBV7-2 to TRBJ1-1; 8 bases agree with TRBD1. Germline lookup yields CDR1 SGHTA and CDR2 FQGNSA. CDR3 size: 11 residues. The junction had 4 bases not matched to a gene; V was cut back by 5 bases and J by 11 bases. DNA for the CDR3: TGTGCCAGCAGCATACGGACAGGGGCTTTCTTT. It translates to CASSIRTGAFF. Using reference TRBV7-2 and TRBJ1-1 for the parts outside the CDR3, the full variable domain is GAGVSQSPSNKVTEKGKDVELRCDPISGHTALYWYRQSLGQGLEFLIYFQGNSAPDKSGLPSDRFSAERTGGSVSTLTIQRTQQEDSAVYLCASSIRTGAFFGQGTRLTVV.

The genes are TRBV7-2 and TRBJ1-1; D is perhaps TRBD1 (6 bases). The CDR3 spans 14 residues. The V and J ends lost 5 bases and 0 bases respectively, with 10 bases between them. Germline assignment: CDR1 SGHTA and CDR2 FQGNSA. CDR3 coding DNA: TGTGCCAGCAGCCCCTGGACAGTGAACACTGAAGCTTTCTTT. Translation: CASSPWTVNTEAFF.

The V and J genes are TRBV19 and TRBJ1-1; D gene ambiguous. The CDR3 is made up of 13 amino acids. The germline V gene has CDR1 LNHDA and CDR2 SQIVND (reference sequence). Trimming stripped 3 bases from V and 4 bases from J, with 9 bases between. CDR3 protein: CASSIGGGTEAFF. In DNA, the CDR3 is TGTGCCAGTAGTATCGGCGGCGGCACTGAAGCTTTCTTT.

The gene calls are TRBV5-4 and TRBJ2-5; D unresolved. Germline CDR1 reads SGHNT; CDR2 reads YYREEE (reference sequence). The CDR3 runs 15 residues. The V and J ends lost 5 bases and 5 bases respectively, with 19 bases between them. CDR3 region: CASRSGASPGETQYF. The DNA for the CDR3 is TGTGCCAGCAGGAGTGGCGCCAGTCCGGGTGAGACCCAGTACTTC.

The chain uses TRBV5-5 and TRBJ2-5, with D perhaps matching TRBD1 (6 bases). V was trimmed by 2 bases and J by 3 bases, leaving 8 bases between them. CDR1 is SGHKS and CDR2 is YYEKEE in the germline V gene (reference sequence). This CDR3 has 13 residues. CDR3 in amino acids: CASSFAGEETQYF. The CDR3 DNA is TGTGCCAGCAGCTTCGCAGGGGAAGAGACCCAGTACTTC.

The genes are TRBV6-6 and TRBJ1-1; D may be TRBD1 (5 bases). This CDR3 contains 15 residues. From germline, CDR1 is MNHNY and CDR2 SVGAGI (reference sequence). V shed 2 bases and J shed 5 bases, with 15 bases lying between them. The CDR3 loop reads CASSYRVGARTEAFF. CDR3 bases: TGTGCCAGCAGTTACCGCGTCGGGGCTAGGACTGAAGCTTTCTTT.

This chain links TRBV9 with TRBJ2-3; D is unclear. This CDR3 comprises 16 residues. The germline V gene encodes CDR1 SGDLS and CDR2 YYNGEE. V was shortened by 3 bases and J by 3 bases, with 17 bases between the two germline ends. CDR3 nucleotide sequence: TGTGCCAGCAGCGCCTTAACCGGGCTGAGGACAGATACGCAGTATTTT. It specifies CASSALTGLRTDTQYF.